This T cell receptor (beta chain) was recorded in a study of T cell clonotyping in hematopoietic cell transplantation. Study details: Recipient samples before transplant were obtained post-cytoreduction.

This clone has a single count. Antigen: not known. The ends lost 7 bases at V and 1 base at J; junction bases unmatched: 3. Germline lookup yields CDR1 SNHLY and CDR2 FYNNEI. This CDR3 comprises 13 residues. Profiled with immunoSEQ multiplex PCR; TCRdb holds only in-frame clones, not every one. The table has roughly 30,000 clones, roughly 80% seen once. General study findings and limits: Graft donor and pretransplant recipient Inverse Simpson Index values predicted broader posttransplant TCR diversity.

Indicated time point: recipient sample about 28 days before transplant, after cytoreduction. Recipient blood drawn about 28 days pretransplant and days 30, 100, 180 after. This specimen was peripheral blood mononuclear cells, taken before stem cell transplant. The clonotype originates from a woman younger than 45 with chronic myeloid leukemia. Some clones in this sample may be carry-over from other donors' samples. The chain couples TRBV2 to TRBJ2-5; 7 nucleotides line up with TRBD1. CDR3: CASKDRVQETQYF. The DNA for the CDR3 is TGTGCCAGCAAAGACAGGGTCCAAGAGACCCAGTACTTC.